These T cell receptor beta chains were read from a single sample in a study of CD8+CD57+ T cells in acquired aplastic anemia. One entry per CDR3 protein, called by TCRdb with MiXCR from the reads. The sample includes 450,000 to 600,000 distinct CDR3 sequences, around 33% of them seen just once. The sequencing sample was made of sorted CD4+, CD8+, or CD8+CD57+ T cells (not recorded which) from PBMCs. All receptors derive from a human donor with aplastic anemia. CDR3s include the opening cysteine and the closing phenylalanine or tryptophan. The D gene is left open where the match is weak. Some rows have no size entry. The others give once, few or many, or a class for an expanded clone.

D gene: -
V gene: TRBV2
clone size: -
J gene: TRBJ2-3
CDR3 DNA: TGTGCCAGCAGCACAAGACTGGGAAGGACAGATACGCAGTATTTT
CDR3 protein: CASSTRLGRTDTQYF

D gene: -
V gene: TRBV5-1
clone size: -
J gene: TRBJ1-1
CDR3 DNA: TGCGCCAGCAGCTTATCAGGGACCATGAACACTGAAGCTTTCTTT
CDR3 protein: CASSLSGTMNTEAFF

D gene: -
V gene: TRBV7-2
clone size: many
J gene: TRBJ2-7
CDR3 DNA: TGTGCCAGCAGCTCGTCCGGGGTAAGAATAGAGCAGTACTTC
CDR3 protein: CASSSSGVRIEQYF

D gene: -
V gene: TRBV7-6
clone size: -
J gene: TRBJ2-2
CDR3 DNA: TGTGCCAGCAGCTTAGTGGGGCCCGAGAGACCCGGGGAGCTGTTTTTT
CDR3 protein: CASSLVGPERPGELFF

D gene: -
V gene: TRBV18
clone size: few
J gene: TRBJ1-2
CDR3 DNA: TGTGCCAGCTCACCACCGGAGACCCCCTATGGCTACACCTTC
CDR3 protein: CASSPPETPYGYTF

D gene: TRBD2
V gene: TRBV5-6
clone size: many
J gene: TRBJ2-7
CDR3 DNA: TGTGCCAGTCACGGACTAGCGGGGGGATACGAGCAGTACTTC
CDR3 protein: CASHGLAGGYEQYF

D gene: TRBD2
V gene: TRBV7-9
clone size: -
J gene: TRBJ2-5
CDR3 DNA: TGTGCCAGCAGCTTAGGGGGAGGGCCAGAGACCCAGTACTTC
CDR3 protein: CASSLGGGPETQYF

D gene: -
V gene: TRBV12-3/TRBV12-4
clone size: many
J gene: TRBJ2-1
CDR3 DNA: TGTGCCAGCAGTCAAAGGTCGGGCGGTCTTAGGGATGAGCAGTTCTTC
CDR3 protein: CASSQRSGGLRDEQFF

D gene: -
V gene: TRBV2
clone size: many
J gene: TRBJ1-2
CDR3 DNA: TGTGCCAGCATGTTACCGGGCCAAGTTTTCTATGGCTACACCTTC
CDR3 protein: CASMLPGQVFYGYTF

D gene: -
V gene: TRBV28
clone size: -
J gene: TRBJ1-2
CDR3 DNA: TGTGCCAGCAGTTTGGCGCCGGGACAAGACTATGGCTACACCTTC
CDR3 protein: CASSLAPGQDYGYTF

D gene: TRBD1
V gene: TRBV29-1
clone size: -
J gene: TRBJ2-6
CDR3 DNA: TGCAGCGACGAAGAGGGACAGGTTACGGCCGGGGCCAACGTCCTGACTTTC
CDR3 protein: CSDEEGQVTAGANVLTF

D gene: TRBD2
V gene: TRBV19
clone size: -
J gene: TRBJ2-1
CDR3 DNA: TGTGCCAGCACTATAGCGGGGGCCTTGAAGTATGAGCAGTTCTTC
CDR3 protein: CASTIAGALKYEQFF

D gene: TRBD1
V gene: TRBV10-1
clone size: -
J gene: TRBJ2-6
CDR3 DNA: TGCGCCAGCAGGGGACAGGGCGTCCCTAGCTCTGGGGCCAACGTCCTGACTTTC
CDR3 protein: CASRGQGVPSSGANVLTF

D gene: -
V gene: TRBV20-1
clone size: -
J gene: TRBJ1-2
CDR3 DNA: TGCAGTGCTGGAACAGACCTGTATGGCTACACCTTC
CDR3 protein: CSAGTDLYGYTF

D gene: TRBD1
V gene: TRBV7-8
clone size: once
J gene: TRBJ1-3
CDR3 DNA: TGTGCCGGCAGCCTACAGGGGGCGCAAGGAAACACCATATATTTT
CDR3 protein: CAGSLQGAQGNTIYF

D gene: -
V gene: TRBV20-1
clone size: few
J gene: TRBJ2-7
CDR3 DNA: TGCAGTGCTATTAGCGGCCTCTCCTACGAGCAGTACTTC
CDR3 protein: CSAISGLSYEQYF

D gene: -
V gene: TRBV20-1
clone size: many
J gene: TRBJ2-7
CDR3 DNA: TGCAGTGCTAGAGTAAAAAGCGAGCAGTACTTC
CDR3 protein: CSARVKSEQYF

D gene: TRBD1
V gene: TRBV7-3
clone size: many
J gene: TRBJ1-2
CDR3 DNA: TGTGCCAGCAGCTTTGACAGGGACTATGGCTACACCTTC
CDR3 protein: CASSFDRDYGYTF

D gene: TRBD2
V gene: TRBV20-1
clone size: -
J gene: TRBJ2-1
CDR3 DNA: TGCAGTGCCACCGTCCGTCGGGCTAGCGGGAGTCGTTACAATGAGCAGTTCTTC
CDR3 protein: CSATVRRASGSRYNEQFF

D gene: -
V gene: TRBV5-1
clone size: few
J gene: TRBJ2-5
CDR3 DNA: TGCGCCAGCAGCTTTTCAGAACAAGAGACCCAGTACTTC
CDR3 protein: CASSFSEQETQYF

D gene: TRBD1
V gene: TRBV10-2
clone size: many
J gene: TRBJ2-3
CDR3 DNA: TGCGCCAGCAGTAGAAACAGGGGTCAAATGGGCCAAGATACGCAGTATTTT
CDR3 protein: CASSRNRGQMGQDTQYF

D gene: -
V gene: TRBV2
clone size: few
J gene: TRBJ1-5
CDR3 DNA: TGTGCCAGCAGTGGCGCCCGGGACACCTATGGCAGCAATCAGCCCCAGCATTTT
CDR3 protein: CASSGARDTYGSNQPQHF

D gene: TRBD1
V gene: TRBV2
clone size: -
J gene: TRBJ1-2
CDR3 DNA: TGTGCCAGCAGCGCGACAGGGTCTGGGGGCTACACCTTC
CDR3 protein: CASSATGSGGYTF

D gene: -
V gene: TRBV7-8
clone size: few
J gene: TRBJ1-4
CDR3 DNA: TGTGCCAGCAGCACCCCGAGGAAAGGGTTAAATGAAAAACTGTTTTTT
CDR3 protein: CASSTPRKGLNEKLFF

D gene: -
V gene: TRBV7-7
clone size: -
J gene: TRBJ2-1
CDR3 DNA: TGTGCTAGCAGCTTAAGTTTTCCGGGGGGCGATGAGCAGTTCTTC
CDR3 protein: CASSLSFPGGDEQFF

D gene: -
V gene: TRBV6-1
clone size: few
J gene: TRBJ1-1
CDR3 DNA: TGTGCCAGCAGTGGCGTCTTTGAAGCTTTCTTT
CDR3 protein: CASSGVFEAFF

D gene: -
V gene: TRBV7-2
clone size: many
J gene: TRBJ2-5
CDR3 DNA: TGTGCCAGCAGCTTAGAACTTAGCGTGGAGACCCAGTACTTC
CDR3 protein: CASSLELSVETQYF

D gene: -
V gene: TRBV9
clone size: many
J gene: TRBJ1-2
CDR3 DNA: TGTGCCAGCAGCGTAAACTATGGCTACACCTTC
CDR3 protein: CASSVNYGYTF

D gene: -
V gene: TRBV20-1
clone size: many
J gene: TRBJ1-5
CDR3 DNA: TGCAGTGCTAGAGATGGTAGGCGCAATCAGCCCCAGCATTTT
CDR3 protein: CSARDGRRNQPQHF

D gene: -
V gene: TRBV25-1
clone size: -
J gene: TRBJ2-7
CDR3 DNA: TGTGCCTGGAGTGTGGGAGGCAGTCCCTACGAGCAGTACTTC
CDR3 protein: CAWSVGGSPYEQYF

D gene: -
V gene: TRBV10-3
clone size: many
J gene: TRBJ1-2
CDR3 DNA: TGTGCCATCAGTGAGCCAGGGGTCGGCTACACCTTC
CDR3 protein: CAISEPGVGYTF

D gene: TRBD2
V gene: TRBV15
clone size: many
J gene: TRBJ2-1
CDR3 DNA: TGTGCCACCAGCAGTGGGACTAGCGCAATCAATGAGCAGTTCTTC
CDR3 protein: CATSSGTSAINEQFF

D gene: TRBD2
V gene: TRBV6-5
clone size: -
J gene: TRBJ2-7
CDR3 DNA: TGTGCCAGCAGTTCCCTAGCGGCTAGCTCCTACGAGCAGTACTTC
CDR3 protein: CASSSLAASSYEQYF

D gene: -
V gene: TRBV2
clone size: many
J gene: TRBJ1-1
CDR3 DNA: TGTGCCAGCAGTATCACAGACACTGAAGCTTTCTTT
CDR3 protein: CASSITDTEAFF

D gene: TRBD2
V gene: TRBV20-1
clone size: many
J gene: TRBJ2-7
CDR3 DNA: TGCAGTGCTACGGGGGGATCCGAGCAGTACTTC
CDR3 protein: CSATGGSEQYF

D gene: -
V gene: TRBV7-8
clone size: -
J gene: TRBJ2-1
CDR3 DNA: TGTGCCAGCAGCATTGGGACTCTCTACAATGAGCAGTTCTTC
CDR3 protein: CASSIGTLYNEQFF

D gene: -
V gene: TRBV11-1
clone size: few
J gene: TRBJ1-2
CDR3 DNA: TGTGCCAGCAGCTTAGAGCGTATTTCGGCGGGAATAAACTATGGCTACACCTTC
CDR3 protein: CASSLERISAGINYGYTF

D gene: -
V gene: TRBV4-2
clone size: few
J gene: TRBJ2-4
CDR3 DNA: TGTGCCAGCAGCCAAGATCTCGGAAACATTCAGTACTTC
CDR3 protein: CASSQDLGNIQYF

D gene: TRBD1
V gene: TRBV7-6
clone size: -
J gene: TRBJ1-1
CDR3 DNA: TGTGCCAGCAGTCGGGGACAGGGACCGAACACTGAAGCTTTCTTT
CDR3 protein: CASSRGQGPNTEAFF

D gene: -
V gene: TRBV25-1
clone size: once
J gene: TRBJ2-2
CDR3 DNA: TGCGCCAGCAGTGAATCCAGTTTCACCGGGGAGCCGTTTTTT
CDR3 protein: CASSESSFTGEPFF

D gene: -
V gene: TRBV25-1
clone size: -
J gene: TRBJ1-5
CDR3 DNA: TGTGCCAGCAGTCCGAAAAAATCCACGGAGTATAGCAATCAGCCCCAGCATTTT
CDR3 protein: CASSPKKSTEYSNQPQHF

D gene: TRBD1
V gene: TRBV15
clone size: many
J gene: TRBJ1-3
CDR3 DNA: TGTGCCACCAGCAGAAACAGGGGGACTGGAAACACCATATATTTT
CDR3 protein: CATSRNRGTGNTIYF

D gene: -
V gene: TRBV7-2
clone size: many
J gene: TRBJ2-7
CDR3 DNA: TGTGCCAGCAGCTTAACACTATACGAGCAGTACTTC
CDR3 protein: CASSLTLYEQYF

D gene: -
V gene: TRBV7-8
clone size: few
J gene: TRBJ2-5
CDR3 DNA: TGTGCCAGCAGCAACCGAGTTCGGGATCAAGGAGAGACCCAGTACTTC
CDR3 protein: CASSNRVRDQGETQYF

D gene: -
V gene: TRBV20-1
clone size: many
J gene: TRBJ2-7
CDR3 DNA: TGCAGTGCTAGGGAGTCGGGGGCATCCTACGAGCAGTACTTC
CDR3 protein: CSARESGASYEQYF

D gene: -
V gene: TRBV20-1
clone size: many
J gene: TRBJ1-2
CDR3 DNA: TGCAGTGCCTCGTACGTGGGGCAGTACTATGGCTACACCTTC
CDR3 protein: CSASYVGQYYGYTF

D gene: -
V gene: TRBV5-2
clone size: -
J gene: TRBJ2-1
CDR3 DNA: TGTGCCAGCAATCAAGGGTCGACTAGCGGGGGGAACTACAATGAGCAGTTCTTC
CDR3 protein: CASNQGSTSGGNYNEQFF

D gene: -
V gene: TRBV6-5
clone size: -
J gene: TRBJ2-5
CDR3 DNA: TGTGCCAGCAGTTATGGGGCAGAGCAAGAGACCCAGTACTTC
CDR3 protein: CASSYGAEQETQYF

D gene: TRBD1
V gene: TRBV2
clone size: few
J gene: TRBJ2-7
CDR3 DNA: TGTGCCAGCAGTGTGACAGGGAACTACGAGCAGTACTTC
CDR3 protein: CASSVTGNYEQYF